One and the same sample provided the 16 T cell receptor beta chains below, sequenced in a study of blood T cell repertoires in COVID-19. Method: immunoSEQ multiplex PCR; TCRdb's copy keeps in-frame clones and lacks some. Among around 150,000 clones, approximately 86% were seen once, and the ten largest hold less than 4.5%. Sequenced input: peripheral blood. Receptors originate from a woman aged 60-75 years with active or convalescent COVID-19.

This chain links TRBV4-3 with TRBJ2-2, with 9 bases identical to TRBD2. This CDR3 contains 15 residues. V lost 2 bases, J lost 6 bases, and 4 bases stayed unmatched. CDR1 and CDR2 (germline): LGHNA, YSLEER. The CDR3 DNA sequence: TGCGCCAGCAGCCAACCGGGGACTAGCCCCGGGGAGCTGTTTTTT. Translation: CASSQPGTSPGELFF.

The chain recombines TRBV11-2 with TRBJ2-3; 11 bases are a match to TRBD2. There are 16 residues in the CDR3. V shed 5 bases and J 7 bases; nucleotides not matched to a gene: 11. CDR1 is SGHAT, CDR2 FQNNGV, per germline. CDR3 DNA: TGTGCCAGCAGCGGGAGACTAGCGGGGATTGGGAATACGCAGTATTTT. Protein product: CASSGRLAGIGNTQYF.

Points on this clone: A junction boundary mismatches the germline segment, possibly from a read error. The chain employs TRBV4-1 and TRBJ2-3; the match to TRBD2 covers 8 bases. The CDR3 runs to 16 residues. Looked up from germline, CDR1 is MGHRA and CDR2 is YSYEKL. CDR3 DNA: TGCGCCAGCAGCCAAGGGGGGAGCGGGGGAACAGGTACGCAGTATTTT. Translated: CASSQGGSGGTGTQYF.

This sequence joins TRBV28 and TRBJ1-2, with TRBD1 matching over 7 bases. The germline V gene encodes CDR1 MDHEN and CDR2 SYDVKM. The V gene end was trimmed by 7 bases and the J gene end by 7 bases; junction bases not matched to a gene: 24. The CDR3 contains 18 residues. CDR3 sequence: CASNPARAGGWYYSGYTF. The CDR3 DNA reads TGTGCCAGCAACCCAGCGAGGGCAGGGGGTTGGTACTATAGTGGCTACACCTTC.

The gene calls are TRBV4-1 and TRBJ2-1; 9 positions match TRBD2. J was trimmed by 2 bases and V by 2 bases; bases with no gene match: 7. The V gene's germline CDR1 is MGHRA and CDR2 YSYEKL. The CDR3 contains 17 residues. The CDR3 is CASSQRTSVRTYNEQFF. The CDR3 coding sequence is TGCGCCAGCAGCCAAAGGACTAGCGTTCGAACCTACAATGAGCAGTTCTTC.

This chain uses TRBV7-2 with TRBJ2-3; TRBD2 matches 9 bases. Germline assignment: CDR1 SGHTA and CDR2 FQGNSA. J lost 0 bases, V lost 8 bases, and 9 bases had no gene match. The CDR3 length is 16 residues. The CDR3 bases are TGTGCCAGCGCACGCGGGGGGGGTTTAAGCACAGATACGCAGTATTTT. It encodes CASARGGGLSTDTQYF.

The table lists this clone with a count of one. This rearrangement joins TRBV5-1 to TRBJ2-1, with 10 nucleotides matching TRBD2. Germline V gives CDR1 SGHRS, CDR2 YFSETQ. V shed 4 bases and J 6 bases; nucleotides not matched to a gene: 19. The CDR3 covers 19 residues. The CDR3 is CASSLSYQPGTSVGNEQFF. CDR3 sequence (DNA): TGCGCCAGCAGCCTTTCATATCAGCCCGGGACTAGCGTGGGCAATGAGCAGTTCTTC.

The V and J genes are TRBV6-6 and TRBJ2-1, with D tentatively TRBD2 (6 bases). V was clipped by 7 bases and J by 1 base, with 11 bases between them. This CDR3 has 14 amino acids. CDR1 and CDR2 from the germline V gene are MNHNY and SVGAGI (reference sequence). CDR3 in DNA: TGTGCCAGCACGGGGGATGGGTCCTACAATGAGCAGTTCTTC. This sequence encodes CASTGDGSYNEQFF.

J is TRBJ2-1 and V is TRBV12-3 or TRBV12-4; D may be TRBD1 (6 bases). V lost 5 bases and J 10 bases, leaving 15 bases between the germline ends. The CDR3 is 13 amino acids. This CDR3 is CASSLGQKEEQFF. The CDR3, as DNA: TGTGCCAGCAGTCTCGGACAGAAGGAAGAGCAGTTCTTC.

The chain carries TRBV19 and TRBJ2-1; TRBD1 matches 9 bases. There are 15 residues in the CDR3. Germline values: CDR1 LNHDA, CDR2 SQIVND (reference sequence). Trimming at V came to 7 bases and at J to 7 bases, leaving 11 bases not matched to a gene. The CDR3 loop reads CASTRDPGQGNEQFF. The CDR3, as DNA: TGTGCCAGTACAAGGGATCCGGGACAGGGAAATGAGCAGTTCTTC.

The chain links TRBV11-2 to TRBJ1-1; D might be TRBD1 (6 bases). V shed 5 bases and J shed 6 bases, with 19 bases lying between them. Germline V gives CDR1 SGHAT, CDR2 FQNNGV. The length of the CDR3 is 15 residues. The CDR3 is CASSVRGGGGPEAFF. The CDR3 DNA follows: TGTGCCAGCAGCGTCCGTGGGGGGGGCGGCCCTGAAGCTTTCTTT.

This chain uses TRBV2 with TRBJ2-7, with 8 positions matching TRBD1. CDR3 length: 13 amino acids. J gave up 3 bases and V 7 bases, and 5 bases lay outside the gene matches. Germline CDR1 is SNHLY and CDR2 is FYNNEI. The CDR3 DNA follows: TGTGCCAGCAACGGACAGGGCTTCTACGAGCAGTACTTC. This sequence encodes CASNGQGFYEQYF.

V usage is TRBV30 and J usage is TRBJ1-2; the match to TRBD1 covers 9 bases. Germline loops: CDR1 GTSNPN, CDR2 SVGIG (reference sequence). The CDR3 has 13 amino acids. Trimming removed 0 bases from V and 8 bases from J; junction bases left unmatched: 4. The CDR3 loop reads CAWSVGTGTGYTF. The CDR3 coding sequence is TGTGCCTGGAGTGTTGGGACAGGGACGGGCTACACCTTC.

V and J are TRBV7-9 and TRBJ1-1; D uncertain. Germline values: CDR1 SEHNR, CDR2 FQNEAQ (reference sequence). This CDR3 spans 13 amino acids. V was pared by 5 bases and J by 1 base, with 8 bases between. DNA of the CDR3: TGTGCCAGCAGCACTAGAGAGAACACTGAAGCTTTCTTT. Its translation: CASSTRENTEAFF.

The chain carries TRBV15 and TRBJ1-5; 9 nucleotides agree with TRBD1. In germline, CDR1 is LNHNV, CDR2 YYDKDF (reference sequence). The CDR3 covers 17 residues. With 0 bases clipped from V and 3 bases from J, the junction kept 6 bases outside the gene matches. The DNA of the CDR3 is TGTGCCACCAGCAGAGACTCGGGGACAGGGTTCAATCAGCCCCAGCATTTT. It is translated as CATSRDSGTGFNQPQHF. Combining the CDR3 with reference TRBV15 and TRBJ1-5 gives the whole variable domain DAMVIQNPRYQVTQFGKPVTLSCSQTLNHNVMYWYQQKSSQAPKLLFHYYDKDFNNEADTPDNFQSRRPNTSFCFLDIRSPGLGDTAMYLCATSRDSGTGFNQPQHFGDGTRLSIL.

The V gene is TRBV28, the J gene TRBJ1-3, with D possibly TRBD1 on 5 matching bases. The germline V and J ends were trimmed by 2 bases and 1 base, with 12 bases remaining between them. From germline, CDR1 is MDHEN and CDR2 SYDVKM. The CDR3 extends over 16 amino acids. CDR3 loop: CASSLGAGSSGNTIYF. The CDR3 nucleotides read TGTGCCAGCAGTTTAGGGGCAGGCTCTTCTGGAAACACCATATATTTT.